What follows describes a single T cell receptor beta chain. The sample belongs to a study of cytomegalovirus exposure and HLA in healthy donors. Trimming removed 1 base from V and 6 bases from J; junction bases left unmatched: 5. In germline, CDR1 is MNHEY, CDR2 SVGAGI. The CDR3 totals 15 residues. With 60 Vbeta and 13 Jbeta primers, the PCR was carried out. The assay was immunoSEQ multiplex PCR, and TCRdb's table has in-frame clones only and misses some. The table records about 140,000 clones, around three quarters of them present only once. The TCR sequence derives from a man aged 40-55 years in good health and CMV-seronegative. The rearrangement joins TRBV6-5 to TRBJ2-1; 8 bases align to TRBD2. Sequences were obtained from PBMCs. In nucleotides, the CDR3 is TGTGCCAGCAGTTACTTTGCGGGAGGCGGCAATGAGCAGTTCTTC. Translated: CASSYFAGGGNEQFF.